The clone carrying this T cell receptor beta chain was seen many times. TCRdb's table, derived via immunoSEQ multiplex PCR, lists solely in-frame clones and lacks some. Of over 300,000 clones in the sample, more than 75% were seen once. V lost 0 bases and J 2 bases, leaving 4 bases between the germline ends. Germline CDR1 and CDR2: LGHNT and FRNRAP. The CDR3 spans 13 residues. This specimen comes from a study of shared clonotypes between healthy human individuals. The chain links TRBV12-5 to TRBJ2-5; no definite D call. Specimen: memory CD8+ T cells sorted from blood. Subset described: CD45RO+ cells pooled with CCR7-negative TemRA cells. The clonotype comes from a young man in good health. The CDR3 is CASGLVEQETQYF. DNA for the CDR3: TGTGCTAGTGGTTTGGTGGAGCAAGAGACCCAGTACTTC.